This T cell receptor beta chain was profiled in a study of T cell responses to AZD1222 COVID-19 vaccine. In the study overall: Second-dose intervals near 4 or 12 weeks were combined.

The CDR3 has 13 amino acids. Germline V lookup: CDR1 SGHTA, CDR2 FQGNSA. V dropped 1 base and J dropped 4 bases, with 7 bases sitting between them. Repertoires were generated with immunoSEQ multiplex PCR, while TCRdb's copy carries only in-frame clones and drops some. Of 140,000 to 150,000 clones listed, roughly nine tenths are singletons. This chain uses TRBV7-2 with TRBJ1-1; D is unresolved. Sequences were derived from peripheral blood, sampled on day 0 of AZD1222 vaccination. This TCR came from an adult in good health. The CDR3 here is CASSLGIATEAFF. The CDR3 nucleotides are TGTGCCAGCAGCTTAGGGATAGCCACTGAAGCTTTCTTT.